The source of this TCR beta chain is a study of blood T cell repertoires in COVID-19. Study in general: There were acute and convalescent COVID-19 samples, and they came from the United States, Italy and Spain. Sample material is recorded as cDNA or gDNA derived from T cells, B-cell-depleted T cells, or PBMCs.

The CDR3 covers 16 residues. Germline CDR1 and CDR2: SGHDT and YYEEEE. V lost 4 bases and J 3 bases, leaving 19 bases between the germline ends. Under the authors' procedure: Researchers report that nucleated cell counts were estimated from reference gene primer amplification. The table came from immunoSEQ multiplex PCR; TCRdb's copy has only in-frame clones and leaves some out. V, J and clone size are those of that table, while D and trimming were read from the DNA. The sample consists of about 260,000 clones, about 80% of them appearing once. The chain links TRBV5-6 to TRBJ1-2; TRBD1 is a possible D gene (5 bases). The TCR sequence derives from a woman over 75 with acute or convalescent COVID-19. Sequenced input: peripheral blood. In DNA, the CDR3 is TGTGCCAGCAGCATCAGGGCACGATTACAATACTATGGCTACACCTTC. Protein: CASSIRARLQYYGYTF.